This T cell receptor (beta chain) was captured in a study of identical twins. MiXCR, run by TCRdb on the 5' RACE reads, gives a single entry per CDR3 protein. The sample comprises 1.5 million or so distinct CDR3 sequences, under 35% of which are singletons, and around 0.3% rests with the top ten. Germline values: CDR1 MNHNS, CDR2 SASEGT. Trimming cost V 4 bases and J 1 base, with 7 bases left between them. CDR3 length: 13 amino acids. This clonotype was observed a few times. The sequence was collected from a newborn girl in good health. The rearrangement uses TRBV6-1 and TRBJ1-1, with unresolved D. The sequencing input was cord blood. The CDR3 here is CASSGFRNTEAFF. The CDR3 coding sequence is TGTGCCAGCAGTGGTTTCAGGAACACTGAAGCTTTCTTT.